The 29 T cell receptor beta chains given below trace back to one sample, sequenced in a study of blood T cells in healthy people across ages. A J-beta primer mix and a sample-barcoded 5' primer were used in a second PCR of about 7 to 11 cycles. TCRdb re-called the 5' RACE reads with MiXCR, one entry per CDR3 protein. The table shows hundreds of thousands of distinct CDR3 sequences, with 58% occurring only once. Sequences were obtained from blood. The receptors stem from a man between 60 and 70 years old in good health.

This clonotype was picked up a small number of times. J is TRBJ2-5 and V is TRBV7-2, with TRBD1 as a possible D gene (6 bases). The CDR3 runs to 15 residues. Germline V gene sequence: CDR1 SGHTA, CDR2 FQGNSA. V shed 6 bases and J shed 1 base, with 15 bases lying between them. The CDR3 DNA is TGTGCCAGCAGTCGGACAGCCGGATTCCAAGAGACCCAGTACTTC. Amino acid sequence: CASSRTAGFQETQYF.

V usage is TRBV20-1 and J usage is TRBJ2-7; 9 nucleotides align to TRBD1. Looked up from germline, CDR1 is DFQATT and CDR2 is SNEGSKA (reference sequence). The CDR3 loop spans 15 amino acids. V trimming: 2 bases; J trimming: 0 bases; junction bases outside the gene matches: 5. CDR3 DNA sequence: TGCAGTGCTAGACGGGGACAGGGAGGCTCCTACGAGCAGTACTTC. Encoded protein: CSARRGQGGSYEQYF.

This clonotype was observed a few times. The chain recombines TRBV6-6 with TRBJ1-2; D not resolved. The CDR3 consists of 14 residues. Trimming left V 2 bases short and J 4 bases short, with 11 bases between. Germline V CDR1 and CDR2: MNHNY, SVGAGI (reference sequence). CDR3: CASSYVETPYGYTF. The CDR3 bases are TGTGCCAGCAGTTACGTGGAGACGCCCTATGGCTACACCTTC.

This chain joins TRBV11-2 and TRBJ2-5, with a possible D match to TRBD1 (5 bases). Trimming took off 0 bases at V and 4 bases at J, with 12 bases between the two ends. The CDR3 consists of 15 residues. Germline CDR1 is SGHAT and CDR2 is FQNNGV. For the CDR3, the DNA is TGTGCCAGCAGCTTAGAGGGGCGGATTGTAGAGACCCAGTACTTC. Protein product: CASSLEGRIVETQYF.

The chain is built from TRBV29-1 and TRBJ2-5; 10 positions match TRBD2. The CDR3 runs 14 residues. Unmatched junction bases numbered 12, after V lost 3 bases and J lost 11 bases. Per germline, CDR1 SQVTM and CDR2 ANQGSEA. The CDR3 spells CSVDGTSDNNEQYF. The DNA of the CDR3 is TGCAGCGTTGACGGGACTAGCGATAACAATGAGCAGTACTTC.

In this sample, this clonotype turned up a few times. The chain uses TRBV24-1 and TRBJ2-5, with D possibly matching TRBD1 (5 bases). The CDR3 contains 13 residues. Trimming left V 7 bases short and J 5 bases short, with 13 bases between. Germline CDR1 is KGHDR and CDR2 is SFDVKD. For the CDR3, the DNA is TGTGCCACCAGCCCCAGGGTTGGGGAGACCCAGTACTTC. This codes for CATSPRVGETQYF.

The rearrangement joins TRBV3-1 to TRBJ2-7; 8 nucleotides agree with TRBD2. This CDR3 has 16 residues. With V trimmed by 1 base and J by 0 bases, 5 bases remained unmatched. Germline values: CDR1 LGHDT, CDR2 YNNKEL (reference sequence). The CDR3 DNA follows: TGTGCCAGCAGCCAAGCCCCCGGGGGGGCCTCCTACGAGCAGTACTTC. It translates to CASSQAPGGASYEQYF.

This clonotype was seen repeatedly, ten times or more. The chain combines TRBV15 with TRBJ2-4; D might be TRBD2 (6 bases). Trimming took 2 bases from V and 7 from J, leaving 15 bases between them. Germline V gives CDR1 LNHNV, CDR2 YYDKDF (reference sequence). CDR3 length equals 15 residues. The CDR3 DNA follows: TGTGCCACCAGCAGACGCGTCGGGGAGGAGAACATTCAGTACTTC. Translation: CATSRRVGEENIQYF.

The sample holds a few counts of this clonotype. The CDR3, as DNA: TGCAGTCATCAGGGGGCAGGGAATGAGCAGTTCTTC. As protein: CSHQGAGNEQFF. This rearrangement joins TRBV29-1 to TRBJ2-1; 8 bases fit TRBD1. The CDR3 is made up of 12 amino acids. Germline V gene data show CDR1 as SQVTM and CDR2 as ANQGSEA.

This clonotype has only one observation. V gene TRBV20-1 combines with J gene TRBJ2-7; tentatively, D is TRBD2 (6 bases). V was pared by 4 bases and J by 2 bases, with 9 bases between. The CDR3 sequence is 12 residues long. Germline V gives CDR1 DFQATT, CDR2 SNEGSKA (reference sequence). Here the CDR3 reads CSANRGTYEQYF. The CDR3 DNA follows: TGCAGTGCTAACCGGGGGACCTACGAGCAGTACTTC.

The chain carries TRBV3-1 and TRBJ2-1; TRBD2 matches 9 bases. Germline CDR1 reads LGHDT; CDR2 reads YNNKEL (reference sequence). The CDR3 is 15 amino acids. V lost 1 base to trimming and J lost 9 bases; unmatched junction nucleotides: 7. CDR3 protein: CASSQGLAGTGEQFF. CDR3 bases: TGTGCCAGCAGCCAAGGGCTAGCGGGGACGGGTGAGCAGTTCTTC.

This clonotype appeared once. The rearrangement uses TRBV25-1 and TRBJ1-2; 8 bases map to TRBD1. CDR3 length: 13 amino acids. Germline V gives CDR1 MGHDK, CDR2 SYGVNS. Trimming at V came to 4 bases and at J to 4 bases, leaving 2 bases not matched to a gene. In nucleotides, the CDR3 is TGTGCCAGCAGTGCGGGACAGGCCTATGGCTACACCTTC. Residues: CASSAGQAYGYTF.

V is TRBV11-2 and J is TRBJ2-3, with D uncertain. CDR1 is SGHAT and CDR2 is FQNNGV in the germline V gene. The CDR3 spans 14 residues. The ends were cut back, 0 bases at V and 10 bases at J, with 14 bases in the middle. CDR3 residues: CASSLDSRRPAQYF. DNA of the CDR3: TGTGCCAGCAGCTTAGATTCGCGGAGACCGGCGCAGTATTTT.

V is TRBV3-1 and J is TRBJ1-2; D is ambiguous. V was clipped by 3 bases and J by 6 bases, with 11 bases between them. Germline CDR1 is LGHDT and CDR2 is YNNKEL (reference sequence). The CDR3 runs to 13 residues. The CDR3: CASSHIGGDGYTF. The CDR3 DNA reads as TGTGCCAGCAGCCACATAGGTGGGGATGGCTACACCTTC.

This chain joins TRBV6-1 and TRBJ1-1; TRBD1 matches 7 bases. The CDR3 runs 15 residues. Germline CDR1 reads MNHNS; CDR2 reads SASEGT. V lost 2 bases to trimming and J lost 4 bases; unmatched junction nucleotides: 7. The CDR3 DNA follows: TGTGCCAGCAGTGAACGGGGGGCAGGGGGCACTGAAGCTTTCTTT. Translated, it gives CASSERGAGGTEAFF.

This clonotype was counted between two and nine times. V usage is TRBV11-2 and J usage is TRBJ2-4, with a weak D call TRBD1 (6 bases). In germline, CDR1 is SGHAT, CDR2 FQNNGV. The CDR3 loop spans 15 amino acids. V shed 4 bases and J shed 2 bases, with 12 bases lying between them. The CDR3: CASSSTGGTKNIQYF. The CDR3 DNA reads as TGTGCCAGCAGCTCGACAGGTGGAACCAAAAACATTCAGTACTTC.

The chain recombines TRBV14 with TRBJ1-5; D uncertain. Germline assignment: CDR1 SGHDN and CDR2 FVKESK. V was clipped by 0 bases and J by 0 bases, with 12 bases between them. There are 17 residues in the CDR3. The chain's CDR3 is CASSQDARDLSNQPQHF. The CDR3 coding sequence is TGTGCCAGCAGCCAAGACGCCAGAGACCTTAGCAATCAGCCCCAGCATTTT.

The V and J genes are TRBV20-1 and TRBJ2-5, with 10 bases lining up with TRBD2. V trimming: 4 bases; J trimming: 3 bases; junction bases outside the gene matches: 2. CDR1 and CDR2 from the germline V gene are DFQATT and SNEGSKA (reference sequence). This CDR3 is built from 13 residues. The CDR3 region has the DNA TGCAGTGCTACCGGACTAGCGGAAGAGACCCAGTACTTC. Protein: CSATGLAEETQYF.

This rearrangement joins TRBV5-1 to TRBJ2-5; the D gene could be TRBD1 or TRBD2 (6 bases each). The assigned J gene may be wrong: the sequence end matches TRBJ2-7 better. The CDR3 loop spans 17 amino acids. CDR1 is SGHRS, CDR2 YFSETQ, per germline. CDR3 in amino acids: CASRGTQIAGNSYEQYF. In DNA form, the CDR3 reads TGCGCCAGCAGAGGGACACAGATCGCGGGAAACTCCTACGAGCAGTACTTC.

The chain combines TRBV6-5 with TRBJ2-5; D ambiguous. Germline lookup yields CDR1 MNHEY and CDR2 SVGAGI. V was cut by 0 bases and J by 11 bases, with 25 bases left in between. CDR3 length: 17 amino acids. This chain's CDR3 is CASSYSTRSQVLREQYF. Here the CDR3 DNA reads TGTGCCAGCAGTTACTCGACAAGGTCCCAGGTGTTGCGTGAGCAGTACTTC.

In nucleotides, the CDR3 is TGTGCCAGCTTAGTAGGGGCCCAAGAGACCCAGTACTTC. Its protein product is CASLVGAQETQYF. This chain connects TRBV7-6 to TRBJ2-5, with D tentatively TRBD1 (5 bases). This CDR3 region has 13 residues. Per germline, CDR1 SGHVS and CDR2 FNYEAQ. The ends were cut back, 8 bases at V and 1 base at J, with 11 bases in the middle.

This clonotype was counted at least ten times. This chain uses TRBV20-1 with TRBJ1-2, with 7 bases lining up with TRBD1. Germline-derived CDR1 and CDR2 are DFQATT and SNEGSKA (reference sequence). V shed 6 bases and J 2 bases; nucleotides not matched to a gene: 3. This CDR3 region has 12 residues. CDR3 sequence reads: CSARTGNYGYTF. The DNA of the CDR3 is TGCAGTGCCAGGACAGGCAACTATGGCTACACCTTC.

V gene TRBV5-1 combines with J gene TRBJ1-1, with D perhaps matching TRBD1 (6 bases). Germline lookup yields CDR1 SGHRS and CDR2 YFSETQ. V lost 4 bases and J 1 base, leaving 14 bases between the germline ends. This CDR3 spans 15 amino acids. The CDR3 DNA reads as TGCGCCAGCAGCGCCGAACGGGACAAGAACACTGAAGCTTTCTTT. As protein: CASSAERDKNTEAFF.

This clonotype showed up just a few times. The V gene is TRBV12-3 or TRBV12-4, the J gene TRBJ2-7, with D perhaps TRBD2 (5 bases). Trimming left V 0 bases short and J 2 bases short, with 11 bases between. The CDR3 is made up of 15 amino acids. The CDR3 loop is CASSLAGLTTYEQYF. The CDR3 coding sequence is TGTGCCAGCAGTTTAGCCGGACTGACAACCTACGAGCAGTACTTC.

The chain links TRBV6-1 to TRBJ1-2, with 7 bases aligning to TRBD1. Germline lookup yields CDR1 MNHNS and CDR2 SASEGT. The length of the CDR3 is 18 residues. The ends lost 6 bases at V and 0 bases at J; junction bases unmatched: 16. In nucleotides, the CDR3 is TGTGCCAGCAGCTGGGCCTCTCCGGGACAGACCTCTAACTATGGCTACACCTTC. This codes for CASSWASPGQTSNYGYTF.

This clonotype occurred a few times. The CDR3 nucleotides are TGTGCCAGCAGCCTAGGGGCCGGGGCGAGAGAGACCCAGTACTTC. This codes for CASSLGAGARETQYF. The chain is built from TRBV7-9 and TRBJ2-5; D assignment may be TRBD1 or TRBD2 (5 bases each). This CDR3 region has 15 residues. Germline assignment: CDR1 SEHNR and CDR2 FQNEAQ (reference sequence). With 5 bases removed from V and 4 bases from J, the gap between germline ends came to 17 bases.

This sequence joins TRBV5-1 and TRBJ2-7, with TRBD2 matching 11 bases. The J call may be wrong; the DNA end is better matched by TRBJ2-5. The CDR3 is 15 residues long. Germline loops: CDR1 SGHRS, CDR2 YFSETQ. The CDR3 loop reads CASSLLTSGEGTQYF. As DNA, the CDR3 is TGCGCCAGCAGCTTGTTGACTAGCGGGGAGGGGACCCAGTACTTC.

The V and J genes are TRBV29-1 and TRBJ2-3; D may be TRBD2 (9 bases). Looked up from germline, CDR1 is SQVTM and CDR2 is ANQGSEA. The CDR3 totals 18 residues. V was shortened by 3 bases and J by 2 bases, with 24 bases between the two germline ends. The chain's CDR3 is CSVEGQAISGGNTDTQYF. CDR3 bases: TGCAGCGTTGAGGGACAGGCGATTAGCGGGGGCAACACAGATACGCAGTATTTT.

The gene calls are TRBV10-3 and TRBJ2-7, with 7 bases aligning to TRBD1. The end of the DNA fits TRBJ2-5 better, so the J call may be wrong. The CDR3 has 14 amino acids. Germline CDR1 ENHRY, CDR2 SYGVKD. CDR3 DNA: TGTGCCATCAGAAGAGATCAGGGGGAAGAGACCCAGTACTTC. This gives the protein CAIRRDQGEETQYF.